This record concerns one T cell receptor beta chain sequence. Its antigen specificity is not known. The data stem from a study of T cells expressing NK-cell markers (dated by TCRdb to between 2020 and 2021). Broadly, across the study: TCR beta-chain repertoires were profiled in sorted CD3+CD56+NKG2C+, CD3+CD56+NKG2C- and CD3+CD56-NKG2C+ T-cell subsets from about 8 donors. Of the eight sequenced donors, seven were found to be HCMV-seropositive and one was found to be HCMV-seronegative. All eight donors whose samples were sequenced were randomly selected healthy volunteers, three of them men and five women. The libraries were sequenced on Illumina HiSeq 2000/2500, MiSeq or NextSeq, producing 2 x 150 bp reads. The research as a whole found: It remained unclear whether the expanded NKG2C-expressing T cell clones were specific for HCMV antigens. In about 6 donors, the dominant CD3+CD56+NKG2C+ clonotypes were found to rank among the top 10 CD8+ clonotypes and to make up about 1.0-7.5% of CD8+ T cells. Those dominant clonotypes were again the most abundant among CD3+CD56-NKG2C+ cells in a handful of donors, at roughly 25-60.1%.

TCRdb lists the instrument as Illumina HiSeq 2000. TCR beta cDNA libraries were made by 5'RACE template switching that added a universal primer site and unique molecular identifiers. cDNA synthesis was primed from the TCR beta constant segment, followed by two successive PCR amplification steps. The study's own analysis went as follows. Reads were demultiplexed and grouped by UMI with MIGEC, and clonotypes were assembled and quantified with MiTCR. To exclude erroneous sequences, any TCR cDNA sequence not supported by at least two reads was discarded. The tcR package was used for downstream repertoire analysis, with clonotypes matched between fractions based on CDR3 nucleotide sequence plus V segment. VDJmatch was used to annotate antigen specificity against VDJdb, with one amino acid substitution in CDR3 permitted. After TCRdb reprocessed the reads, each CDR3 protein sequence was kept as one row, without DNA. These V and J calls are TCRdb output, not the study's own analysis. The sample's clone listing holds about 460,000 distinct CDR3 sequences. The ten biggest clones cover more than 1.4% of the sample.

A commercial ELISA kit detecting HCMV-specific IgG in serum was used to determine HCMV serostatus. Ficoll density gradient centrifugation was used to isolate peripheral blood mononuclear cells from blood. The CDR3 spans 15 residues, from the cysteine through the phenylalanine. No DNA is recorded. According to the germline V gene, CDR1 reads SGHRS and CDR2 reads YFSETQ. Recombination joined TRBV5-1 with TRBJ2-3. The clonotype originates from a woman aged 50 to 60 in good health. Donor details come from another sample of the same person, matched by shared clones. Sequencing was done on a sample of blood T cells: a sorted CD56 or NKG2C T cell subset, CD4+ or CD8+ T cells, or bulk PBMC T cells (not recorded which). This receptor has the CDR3 CASSHDTDSTDTQYF.